This TCR beta chain was observed in a study of blood T cell repertoires in COVID-19. Across the study: Researchers got acute and convalescent COVID-19 samples from the United States, Italy and Spain. PBMCs, B-cell-depleted T cells, or T cells were the source of the cDNA or gDNA that made up the material.

The CDR3 spans 16 residues. Germline V CDR1 and CDR2: KGHSH, LQKENI. J lost 7 bases, V lost 4 bases, and 6 bases had no gene match. Per the original methods: By means of reference gene primer amplification, nucleated cell counts were estimated. TCRdb's copy holds only in-frame clones and misses some; the assay was immunoSEQ multiplex PCR. V and J calls and clone size are those listed in that table; D and trimming were worked out from the DNA. This table holds roughly 99,000 clones, 70% to 90% found once. This clone has a single count. Sequenced material: peripheral blood. J is TRBJ2-1 and V is TRBV18; 14 nucleotides line up with TRBD2. The TCR originated in a man between 40 and 49 years old with active or convalescent COVID-19. The CDR3 DNA follows: TGTGCCAGCTCACTCGCGACTAGCGGGAGGGCGAATGAGCAGTTCTTC. Amino acid sequence: CASSLATSGRANEQFF. The full variable domain, its missing parts supplied by reference TRBV18 and TRBJ2-1, is NAGVMQNPRHLVRRRGQEARLRCSPMKGHSHVYWYRQLPEEGLKFMVYLQKENIIDESGMPKERFSAEFPKEGPSILRIQQVVRGDSAAYFCASSLATSGRANEQFFGPGTRLTVL.